This T cell receptor beta chain emerged from a study of T cell responses to AZD1222 COVID-19 vaccine. For the study at large: It was second doses at about 4 or about 12 weeks that were pooled. General study findings and limits: No repertoire was sampled before or during the peak T cell response, only after it. Mostly white British, mostly female donors; authors suggested clonal diversity may be underestimated.

The CDR3 runs to 13 residues. Trimming left V 6 bases short and J 3 bases short, with 8 bases between. Generated by immunoSEQ multiplex PCR, the TCRdb table keeps only in-frame clones and is missing some. The sample carries 53,000 or so clones, about 81% recorded once. On this clone itself: Its antigen is unidentified.

The chain joins TRBV12-3 or TRBV12-4 to TRBJ1-4; D may be TRBD1 (5 bases). Sequenced material: peripheral blood, taken on day 0 of AZD1222 vaccination. The sequence derives from an adult in good health. In DNA form, the CDR3 reads TGTGCCAGCAGGGCGGGGGCTAATGAAAAACTGTTTTTT. Its translation is CASRAGANEKLFF.